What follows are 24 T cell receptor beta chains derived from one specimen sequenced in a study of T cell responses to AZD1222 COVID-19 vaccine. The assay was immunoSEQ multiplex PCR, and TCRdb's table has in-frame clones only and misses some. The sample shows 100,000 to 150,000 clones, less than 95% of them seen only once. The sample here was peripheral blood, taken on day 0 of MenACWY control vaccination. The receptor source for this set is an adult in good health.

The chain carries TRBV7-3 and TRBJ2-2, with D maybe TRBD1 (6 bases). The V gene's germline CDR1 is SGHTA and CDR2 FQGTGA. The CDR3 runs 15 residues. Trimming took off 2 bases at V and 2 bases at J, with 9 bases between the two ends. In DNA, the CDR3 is TGTGCCAGCAGCTTAGGGACATTCAACACCGGGGAGCTGTTTTTT. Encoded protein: CASSLGTFNTGELFF.

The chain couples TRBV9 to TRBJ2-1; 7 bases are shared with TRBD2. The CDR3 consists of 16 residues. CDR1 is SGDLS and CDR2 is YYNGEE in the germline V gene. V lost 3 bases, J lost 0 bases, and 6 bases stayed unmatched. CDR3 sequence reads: CASSGTSVSSYNEQFF. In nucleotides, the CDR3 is TGTGCCAGCAGCGGTACTAGCGTTAGCTCCTACAATGAGCAGTTCTTC.

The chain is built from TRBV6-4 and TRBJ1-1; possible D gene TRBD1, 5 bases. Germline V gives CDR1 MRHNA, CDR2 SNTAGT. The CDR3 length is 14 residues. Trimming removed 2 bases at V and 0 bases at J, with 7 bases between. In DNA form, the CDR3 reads TGTGCCAGCAGTGACACGGACATGAACACTGAAGCTTTCTTT. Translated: CASSDTDMNTEAFF.

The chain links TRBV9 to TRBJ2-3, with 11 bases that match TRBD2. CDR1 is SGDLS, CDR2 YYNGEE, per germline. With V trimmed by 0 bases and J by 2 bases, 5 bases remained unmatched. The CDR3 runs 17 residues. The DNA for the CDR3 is TGTGCCAGCAGCGTAGCCACTAGCGGGAGCGCCACAGATACGCAGTATTTT. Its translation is CASSVATSGSATDTQYF.

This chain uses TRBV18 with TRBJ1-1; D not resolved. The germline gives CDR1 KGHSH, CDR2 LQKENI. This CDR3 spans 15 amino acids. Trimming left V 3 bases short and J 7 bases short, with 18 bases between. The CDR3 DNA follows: TGTGCCAGCTCACCGGAAGGGAAGTTAAGCTTTGAAGCTTTCTTT. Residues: CASSPEGKLSFEAFF.

The CDR3 DNA reads TGTGCCACCGGATTGGAGACGGATAATTCACCCCTCCACTTT. It translates to CATGLETDNSPLHF. The rearrangement joins TRBV6-5 to TRBJ1-6; D gene unclear. Germline CDR1 and CDR2: MNHEY and SVGAGI. Deletions cut 10 bases from V and 5 bases from J, with 15 bases between. This CDR3 has 14 residues.

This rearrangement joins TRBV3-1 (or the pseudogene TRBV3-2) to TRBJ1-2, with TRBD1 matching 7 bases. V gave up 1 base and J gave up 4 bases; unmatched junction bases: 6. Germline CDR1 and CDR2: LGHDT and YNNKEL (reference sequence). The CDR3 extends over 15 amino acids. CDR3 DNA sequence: TGTGCCAGCAGCCAAGGAGACAGGGCTTTCTATGGCTACACCTTC. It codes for CASSQGDRAFYGYTF.

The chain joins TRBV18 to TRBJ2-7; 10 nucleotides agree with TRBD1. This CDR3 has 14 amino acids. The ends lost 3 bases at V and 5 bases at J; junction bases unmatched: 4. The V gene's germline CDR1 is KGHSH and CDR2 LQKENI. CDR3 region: CASSPGTGDNEQYF. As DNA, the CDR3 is TGTGCCAGCTCACCCGGGACAGGGGATAACGAGCAGTACTTC.

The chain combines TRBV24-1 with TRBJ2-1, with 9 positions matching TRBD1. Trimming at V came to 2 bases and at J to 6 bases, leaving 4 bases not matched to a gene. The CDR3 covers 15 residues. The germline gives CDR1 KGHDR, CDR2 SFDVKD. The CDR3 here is CATSDSGTGLNEQFF. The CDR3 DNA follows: TGTGCCACCAGTGATTCCGGGACAGGGCTCAATGAGCAGTTCTTC.

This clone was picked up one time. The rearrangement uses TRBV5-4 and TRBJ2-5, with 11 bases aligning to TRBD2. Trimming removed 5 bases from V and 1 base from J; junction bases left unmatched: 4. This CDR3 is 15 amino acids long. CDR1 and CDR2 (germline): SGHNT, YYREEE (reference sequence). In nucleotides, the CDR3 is TGTGCCAGCAGACGTAGCGGGGGGGGCCAAGAGACCCAGTACTTC. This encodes CASRRSGGGQETQYF.

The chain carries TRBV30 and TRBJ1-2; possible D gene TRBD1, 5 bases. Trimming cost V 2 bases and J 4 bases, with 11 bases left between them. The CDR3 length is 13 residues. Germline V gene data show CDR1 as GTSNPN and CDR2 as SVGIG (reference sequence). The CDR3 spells CAWSYGTSYGYTF. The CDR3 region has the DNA TGTGCCTGGAGTTACGGGACTTCCTATGGCTACACCTTC.

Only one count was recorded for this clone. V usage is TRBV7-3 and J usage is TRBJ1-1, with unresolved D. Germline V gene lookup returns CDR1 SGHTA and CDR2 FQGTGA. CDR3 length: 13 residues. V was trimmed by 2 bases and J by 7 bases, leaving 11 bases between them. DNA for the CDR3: TGTGCCAGCAGCTTATCCCTAGGAAATGAAGCTTTCTTT. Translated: CASSLSLGNEAFF.

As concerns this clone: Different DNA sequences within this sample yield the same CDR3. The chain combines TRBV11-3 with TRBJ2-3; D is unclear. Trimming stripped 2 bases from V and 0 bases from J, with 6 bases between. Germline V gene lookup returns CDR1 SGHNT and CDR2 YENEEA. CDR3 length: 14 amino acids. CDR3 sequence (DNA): TGTGCCAGCAGCTTAACGTCTAGCACAGATACGCAGTATTTT. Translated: CASSLTSSTDTQYF. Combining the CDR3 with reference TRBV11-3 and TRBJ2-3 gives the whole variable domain EAGVVQSPRYKIIEKKQPVAFWCNPISGHNTLYWYLQNLGQGPELLIRYENEEAVDDSQLPKDRFSAERLKGVDSTLKIQPAELGDSAVYLCASSLTSSTDTQYFGPGTRLTVL.

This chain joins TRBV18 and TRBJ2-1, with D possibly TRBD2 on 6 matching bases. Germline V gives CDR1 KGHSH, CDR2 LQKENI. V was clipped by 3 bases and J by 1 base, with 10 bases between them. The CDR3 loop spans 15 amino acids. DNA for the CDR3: TGTGCCAGCTCACCTCAGGCGGGGTCCTACAATGAGCAGTTCTTC. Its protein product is CASSPQAGSYNEQFF.

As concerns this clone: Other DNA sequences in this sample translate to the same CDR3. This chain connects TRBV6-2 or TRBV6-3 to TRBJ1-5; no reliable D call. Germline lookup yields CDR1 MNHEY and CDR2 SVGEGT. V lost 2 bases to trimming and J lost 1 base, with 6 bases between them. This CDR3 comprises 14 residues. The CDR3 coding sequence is TGTGCCAGCAGTTACCTTGGCAGCAATCAGCCCCAGCATTTT. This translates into CASSYLGSNQPQHF.

The CDR3 is CASSSTTGSNEQFF. CDR3 bases: TGTGCCAGCAGTTCCACGACAGGGTCCAATGAGCAGTTCTTC. V is TRBV27 and J is TRBJ2-1; 7 bases match TRBD1. The CDR3 consists of 14 residues. CDR1 and CDR2 from the germline V gene are MNHEY and SMNVEV (reference sequence). J was trimmed by 6 bases and V by 4 bases; bases with no gene match: 6.

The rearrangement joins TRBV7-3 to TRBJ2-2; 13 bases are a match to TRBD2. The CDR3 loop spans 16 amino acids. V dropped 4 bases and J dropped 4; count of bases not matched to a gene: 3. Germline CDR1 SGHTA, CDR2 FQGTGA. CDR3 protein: CASSSGTSGVTGELFF. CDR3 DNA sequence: TGTGCCAGCAGCTCTGGGACTAGCGGGGTCACCGGGGAGCTGTTTTTT.

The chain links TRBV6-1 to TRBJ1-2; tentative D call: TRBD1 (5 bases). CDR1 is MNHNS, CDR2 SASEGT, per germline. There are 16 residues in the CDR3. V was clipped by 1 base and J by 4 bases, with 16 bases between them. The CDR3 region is CASSEVGRLSPYGYTF. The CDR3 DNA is TGTGCCAGCAGTGAAGTGGGACGGCTATCGCCCTATGGCTACACCTTC.

The CDR3 protein is CASSQDEGRARSSPLHF. CDR3 in DNA: TGTGCCAGCAGCCAAGATGAGGGCAGAGCGCGTAGTTCACCCCTCCACTTT. The chain joins TRBV4-2 to TRBJ1-6; no reliable D call. Germline V lookup: CDR1 LGHNA, CDR2 YNFKEQ. CDR3 length: 17 amino acids. The germline V and J ends were trimmed by 0 bases and 9 bases, with 18 bases remaining between them.

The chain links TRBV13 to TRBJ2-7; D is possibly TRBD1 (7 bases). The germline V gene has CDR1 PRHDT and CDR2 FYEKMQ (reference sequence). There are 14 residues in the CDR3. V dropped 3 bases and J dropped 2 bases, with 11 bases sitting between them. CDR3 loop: CASSLSGGTYEQYF. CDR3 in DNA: TGTGCCAGCAGCTTGTCAGGGGGGACCTACGAGCAGTACTTC.

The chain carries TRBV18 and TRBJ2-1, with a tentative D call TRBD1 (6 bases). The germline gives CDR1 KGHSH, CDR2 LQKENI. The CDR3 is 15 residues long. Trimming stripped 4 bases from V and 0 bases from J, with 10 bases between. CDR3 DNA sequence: TGTGCCAGCTCACGACAGGTCAGCTCCTACAATGAGCAGTTCTTC. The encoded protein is CASSRQVSSYNEQFF.

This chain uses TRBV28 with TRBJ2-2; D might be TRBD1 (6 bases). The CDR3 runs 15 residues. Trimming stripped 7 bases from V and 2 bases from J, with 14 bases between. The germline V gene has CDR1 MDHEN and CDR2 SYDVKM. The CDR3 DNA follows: TGTGCCAGCAACCACCCGGGACACAACACCGGGGAGCTGTTTTTT. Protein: CASNHPGHNTGELFF.

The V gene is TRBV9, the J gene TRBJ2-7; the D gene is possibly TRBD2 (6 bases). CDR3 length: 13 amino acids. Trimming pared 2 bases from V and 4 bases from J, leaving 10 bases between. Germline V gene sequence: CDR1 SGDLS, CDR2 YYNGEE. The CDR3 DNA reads TGTGCCAGCAGCGTGGGCCTAGCGTACGAGCAGTACTTC. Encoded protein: CASSVGLAYEQYF.

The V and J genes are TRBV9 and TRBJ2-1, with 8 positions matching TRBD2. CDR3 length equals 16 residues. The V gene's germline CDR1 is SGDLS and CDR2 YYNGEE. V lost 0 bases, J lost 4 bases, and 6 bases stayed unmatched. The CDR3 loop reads CASSVAGLAFYNEQFF. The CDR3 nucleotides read TGTGCCAGCAGCGTAGCCGGACTAGCATTTTACAATGAGCAGTTCTTC.